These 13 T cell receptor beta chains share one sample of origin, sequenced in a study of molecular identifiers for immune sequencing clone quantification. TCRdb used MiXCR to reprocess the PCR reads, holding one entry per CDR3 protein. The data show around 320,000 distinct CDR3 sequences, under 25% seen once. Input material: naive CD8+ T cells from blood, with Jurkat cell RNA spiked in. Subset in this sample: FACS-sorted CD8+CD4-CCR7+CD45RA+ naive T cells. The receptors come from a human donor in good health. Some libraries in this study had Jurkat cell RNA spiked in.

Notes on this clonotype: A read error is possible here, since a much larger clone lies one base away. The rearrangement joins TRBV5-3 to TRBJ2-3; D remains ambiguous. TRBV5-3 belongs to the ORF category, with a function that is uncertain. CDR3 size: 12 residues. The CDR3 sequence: CASSLEGATQYF. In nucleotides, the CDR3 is TGTGCCAGCAGCTTGGAAGGAGCTACGCAGTATTTT.

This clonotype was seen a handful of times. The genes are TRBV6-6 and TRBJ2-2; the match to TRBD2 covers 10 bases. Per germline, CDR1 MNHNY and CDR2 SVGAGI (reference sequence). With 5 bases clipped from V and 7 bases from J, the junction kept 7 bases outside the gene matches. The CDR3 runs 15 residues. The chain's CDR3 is CASSAIRTSGGELFF. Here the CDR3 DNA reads TGTGCCAGCAGTGCAATCCGGACTAGCGGCGGGGAGCTGTTTTTT.

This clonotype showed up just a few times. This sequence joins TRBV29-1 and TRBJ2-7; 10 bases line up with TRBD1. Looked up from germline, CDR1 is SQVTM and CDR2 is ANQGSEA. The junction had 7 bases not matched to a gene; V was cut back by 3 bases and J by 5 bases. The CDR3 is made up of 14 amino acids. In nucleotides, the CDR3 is TGCAGCGTTGACCCCGGGACAGGGGTCCACGAGCAGTACTTC. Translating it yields CSVDPGTGVHEQYF.

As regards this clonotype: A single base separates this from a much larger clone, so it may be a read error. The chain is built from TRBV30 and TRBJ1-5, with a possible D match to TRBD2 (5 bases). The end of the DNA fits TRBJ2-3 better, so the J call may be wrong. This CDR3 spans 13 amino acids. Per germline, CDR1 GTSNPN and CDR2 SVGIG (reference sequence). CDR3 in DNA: TGTGCCTGGAGTGTAGCGGTCAGTCAGCCCCAGTATTTT. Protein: CAWSVAVSQPQYF.

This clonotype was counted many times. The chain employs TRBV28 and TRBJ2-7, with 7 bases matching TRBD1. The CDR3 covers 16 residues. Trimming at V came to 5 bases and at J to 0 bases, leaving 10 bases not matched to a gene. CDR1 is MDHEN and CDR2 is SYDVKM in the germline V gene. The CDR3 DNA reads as TGTGCCAGCAGTCCCGAAGATCGGACAGGCTCCTACGAGCAGTACTTC. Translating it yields CASSPEDRTGSYEQYF.

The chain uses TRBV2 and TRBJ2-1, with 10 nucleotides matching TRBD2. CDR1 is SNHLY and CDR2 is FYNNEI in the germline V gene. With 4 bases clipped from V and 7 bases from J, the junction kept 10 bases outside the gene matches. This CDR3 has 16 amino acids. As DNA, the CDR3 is TGTGCCAGCAGTGTTCTAGCGGGGGAGGTTAGAAATGAGCAGTTCTTC. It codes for CASSVLAGEVRNEQFF.

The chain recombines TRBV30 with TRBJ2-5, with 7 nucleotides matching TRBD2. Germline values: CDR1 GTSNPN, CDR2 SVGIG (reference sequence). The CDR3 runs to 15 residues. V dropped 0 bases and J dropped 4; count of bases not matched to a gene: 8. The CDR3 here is CAWSVLGGVGETQYF. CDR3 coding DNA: TGTGCCTGGAGTGTACTGGGAGGGGTGGGAGAGACCCAGTACTTC.

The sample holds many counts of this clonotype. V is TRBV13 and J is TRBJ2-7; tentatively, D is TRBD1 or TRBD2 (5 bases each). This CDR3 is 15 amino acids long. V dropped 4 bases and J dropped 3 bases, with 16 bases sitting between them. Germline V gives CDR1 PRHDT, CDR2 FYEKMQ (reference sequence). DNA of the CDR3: TGTGCCAGCAGCTCCTCCGGGACGTCGGTCTACGAGCAGTACTTC. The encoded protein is CASSSSGTSVYEQYF.

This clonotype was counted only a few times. The CDR3 region is CASSQEESWGAYSGANVLTF. The CDR3 nucleotides are TGCGCCAGCAGCCAAGAAGAGTCGTGGGGGGCCTACTCTGGGGCCAACGTCCTGACTTTC. The chain is built from TRBV4-1 and TRBJ2-6; D could derive from TRBD1 or TRBD2 (6 bases each). There are 20 residues in the CDR3. Trimming shortened V by 0 bases and J by 0 bases, and 18 bases separated the two germline ends. Germline assignment: CDR1 MGHRA and CDR2 YSYEKL.

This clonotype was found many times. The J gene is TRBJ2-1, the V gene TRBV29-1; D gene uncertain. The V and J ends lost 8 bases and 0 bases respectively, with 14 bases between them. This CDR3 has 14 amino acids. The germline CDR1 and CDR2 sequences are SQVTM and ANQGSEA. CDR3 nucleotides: TGCAGCTCCATCGACGGCAGCTCCTACAATGAGCAGTTCTTC. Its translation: CSSIDGSSYNEQFF.

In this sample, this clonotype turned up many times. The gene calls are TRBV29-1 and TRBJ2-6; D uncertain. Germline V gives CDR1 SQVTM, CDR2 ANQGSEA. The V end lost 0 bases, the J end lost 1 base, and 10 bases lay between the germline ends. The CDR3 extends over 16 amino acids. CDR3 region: CSVEDDEVSGANVLTF. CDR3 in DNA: TGCAGCGTTGAAGATGATGAGGTTTCTGGGGCCAACGTCCTGACTTTC.

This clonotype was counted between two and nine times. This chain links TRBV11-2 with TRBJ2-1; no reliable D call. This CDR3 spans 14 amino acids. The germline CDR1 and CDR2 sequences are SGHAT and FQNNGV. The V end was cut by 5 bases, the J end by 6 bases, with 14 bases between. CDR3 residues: CASSQTTNCNEQFF. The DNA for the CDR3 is TGTGCCAGCAGCCAAACAACAAATTGCAATGAGCAGTTCTTC.

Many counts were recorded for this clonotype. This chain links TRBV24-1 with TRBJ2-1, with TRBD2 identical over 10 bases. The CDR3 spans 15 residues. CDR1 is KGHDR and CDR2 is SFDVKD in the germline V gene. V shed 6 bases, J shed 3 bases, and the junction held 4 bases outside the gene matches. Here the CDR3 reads CATSFTSGIYNEQFF. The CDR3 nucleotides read TGTGCCACCAGTTTTACTAGCGGGATCTACAATGAGCAGTTCTTC.